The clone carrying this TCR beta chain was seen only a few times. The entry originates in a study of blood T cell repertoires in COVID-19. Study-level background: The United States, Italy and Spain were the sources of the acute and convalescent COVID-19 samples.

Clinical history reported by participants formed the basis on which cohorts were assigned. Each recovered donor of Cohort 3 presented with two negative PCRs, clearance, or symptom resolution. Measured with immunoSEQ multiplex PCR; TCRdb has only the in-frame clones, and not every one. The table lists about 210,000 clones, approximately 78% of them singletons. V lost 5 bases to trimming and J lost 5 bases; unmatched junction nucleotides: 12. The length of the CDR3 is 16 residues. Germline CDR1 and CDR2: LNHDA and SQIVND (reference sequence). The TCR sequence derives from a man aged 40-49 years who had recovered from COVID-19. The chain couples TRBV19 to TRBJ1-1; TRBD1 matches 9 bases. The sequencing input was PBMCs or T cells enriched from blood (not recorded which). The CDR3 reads CASSLQGAMRRTEAFF. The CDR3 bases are TGTGCCAGTAGTTTACAGGGGGCTATGCGAAGGACTGAAGCTTTCTTT.